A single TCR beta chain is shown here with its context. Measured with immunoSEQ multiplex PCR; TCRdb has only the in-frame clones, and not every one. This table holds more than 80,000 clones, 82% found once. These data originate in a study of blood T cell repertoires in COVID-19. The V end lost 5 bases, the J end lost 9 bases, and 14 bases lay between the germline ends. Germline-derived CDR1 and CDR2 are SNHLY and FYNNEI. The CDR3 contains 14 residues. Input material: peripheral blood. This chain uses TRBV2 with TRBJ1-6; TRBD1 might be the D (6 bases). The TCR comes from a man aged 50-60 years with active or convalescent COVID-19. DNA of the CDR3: TGTGCCAGCAGTACACAGGGTGGGACTTCACCCCTCCACTTT. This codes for CASSTQGGTSPLHF.